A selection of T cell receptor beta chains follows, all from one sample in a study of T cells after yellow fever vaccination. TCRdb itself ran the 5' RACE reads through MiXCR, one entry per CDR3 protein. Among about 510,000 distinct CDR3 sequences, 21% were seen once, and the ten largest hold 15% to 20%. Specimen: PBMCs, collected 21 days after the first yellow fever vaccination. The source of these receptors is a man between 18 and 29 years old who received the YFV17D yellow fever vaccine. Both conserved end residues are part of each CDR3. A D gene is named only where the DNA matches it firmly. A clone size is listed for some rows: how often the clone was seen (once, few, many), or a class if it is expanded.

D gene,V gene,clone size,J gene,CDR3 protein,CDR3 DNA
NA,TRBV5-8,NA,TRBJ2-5,CASSLGTIGGETQYF,TGTGCCAGCAGCCTGGGGACAATCGGGGGGGAGACCCAGTACTTC
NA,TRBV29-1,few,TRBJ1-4,CSVVWSGEKLFF,TGCAGCGTTGTCTGGTCGGGAGAAAAACTGTTTTTT
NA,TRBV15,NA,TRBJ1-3,CATSRVTGAGGNTIYF,TGTGCCACCAGCAGAGTAACGGGGGCCGGTGGAAACACCATATATTTT
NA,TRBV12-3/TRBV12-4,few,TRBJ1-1,CASSPQWGTEAFF,TGTGCCAGCAGTCCGCAATGGGGCACTGAAGCTTTCTTT
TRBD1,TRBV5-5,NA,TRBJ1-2,CASSVGQGLNYGYTF,TGTGCCAGCAGCGTCGGACAGGGGCTTAACTATGGCTACACCTTC
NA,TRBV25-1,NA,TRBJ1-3,CASSVSRPGNTIYF,TGTGCCAGCAGTGTCTCCAGGCCTGGAAACACCATATATTTT
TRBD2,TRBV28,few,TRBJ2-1,CASKAGGGIEQFF,TGTGCCAGCAAGGCGGGGGGGGGTATTGAGCAGTTCTTC
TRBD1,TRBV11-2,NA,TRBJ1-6,CASSGDRGLNSPLHF,TGTGCCAGCAGTGGCGACAGGGGTTTAAATTCACCCCTCCACTTT
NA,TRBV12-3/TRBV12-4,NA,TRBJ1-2,CASSLGGGGGYTF,TGTGCCAGCAGTTTAGGTGGAGGGGGTGGCTACACCTTC
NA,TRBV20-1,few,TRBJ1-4,CSARDEAVNEKLFF,TGCAGTGCTAGAGATGAGGCGGTAAATGAAAAACTGTTTTTT
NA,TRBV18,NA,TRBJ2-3,CASSPPSASTDTQYF,TGTGCCAGCTCACCACCCAGCGCCAGCACAGATACGCAGTATTTT
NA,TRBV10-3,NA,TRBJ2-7,CAISAAAPDEQYF,TGTGCCATCAGTGCCGCCGCTCCGGACGAGCAGTACTTC
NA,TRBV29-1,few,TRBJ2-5,CSVFGGGETQYF,TGCAGCGTTTTCGGGGGTGGAGAGACCCAGTACTTC
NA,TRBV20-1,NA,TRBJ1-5,CSASGLVGNQPQHF,TGCAGTGCTAGCGGTTTAGTTGGCAATCAGCCCCAGCATTTT
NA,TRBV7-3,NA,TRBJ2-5,CASSALAEETQYF,TGTGCCAGCAGCGCTCTTGCGGAAGAGACCCAGTACTTC
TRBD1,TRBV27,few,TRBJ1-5,CASATDRGAPQHF,TGTGCCAGCGCAACCGACAGGGGAGCACCCCAGCATTTT
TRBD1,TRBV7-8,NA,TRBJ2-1,CASSARDRGPPEQFF,TGTGCCAGCAGCGCCCGGGACAGAGGCCCTCCTGAGCAGTTCTTC
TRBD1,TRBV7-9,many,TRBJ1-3,CASSFLTPGQVHSGNTIYF,TGTGCCAGCAGCTTCCTTACTCCGGGACAGGTTCACTCTGGAAACACCATATATTTT
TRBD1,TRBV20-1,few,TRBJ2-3,CSWDRQRDTQYF,TGCAGCTGGGACAGACAGAGGGATACGCAGTATTTT
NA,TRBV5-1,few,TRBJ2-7,CASSPERVGIPYEQYF,TGCGCCAGCAGCCCGGAAAGGGTGGGCATCCCCTACGAGCAGTACTTC
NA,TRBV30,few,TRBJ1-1,CAWSVGSTTEAFF,TGTGCCTGGAGTGTGGGGAGTACCACTGAAGCTTTCTTT
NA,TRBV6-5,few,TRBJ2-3,CASSYGGGSTDTQYF,TGTGCCAGCAGTTACGGGGGGGGCAGCACAGATACGCAGTATTTT
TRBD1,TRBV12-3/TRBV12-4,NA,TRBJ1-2,CASRSGTGGFGYTF,TGTGCCAGCAGATCCGGGACAGGGGGGTTCGGCTACACCTTC
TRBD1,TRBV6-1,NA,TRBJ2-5,CASSDLGQGYETQYF,TGTGCCAGCAGTGACCTGGGACAGGGATATGAGACCCAGTACTTC
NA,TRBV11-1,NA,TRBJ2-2,CASSLAPGGSNTGELFF,TGTGCCAGCAGCTTAGCGCCGGGCGGATCGAACACCGGGGAGCTGTTTTTT
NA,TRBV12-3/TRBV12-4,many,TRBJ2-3,CASSASGDTQYF,TGTGCCAGCAGTGCCAGCGGTGATACGCAGTATTTT
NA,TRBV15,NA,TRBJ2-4,CATRASQGQAKNIQYF,TGTGCCACCAGAGCGAGTCAGGGGCAGGCCAAAAACATTCAGTACTTC
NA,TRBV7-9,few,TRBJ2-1,CASTIWRVSYNEQFF,TGTGCCAGCACCATATGGCGGGTTTCCTACAATGAGCAGTTCTTC
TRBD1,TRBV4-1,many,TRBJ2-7,CASSKAGTGQYEQYF,TGCGCCAGCAGCAAAGCCGGGACAGGCCAGTACGAGCAGTACTTC
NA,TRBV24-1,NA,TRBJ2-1,CATSDGTGYNEQFF,TGTGCCACCAGTGATGGGACGGGTTACAATGAGCAGTTCTTC
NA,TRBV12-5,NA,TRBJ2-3,CASGADSTDTQYF,TGTGCTAGTGGCGCTGACAGCACAGATACGCAGTATTTT
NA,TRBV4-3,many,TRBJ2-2,CASSRGVTNTGELFF,TGCGCCAGCAGCCGAGGGGTCACGAACACCGGGGAGCTGTTTTTT
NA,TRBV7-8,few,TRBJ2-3,CASSLFQGQPSTDTQYF,TGTGCCAGCAGCTTATTCCAAGGACAGCCGAGCACAGATACGCAGTATTTT
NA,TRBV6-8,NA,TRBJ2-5,CASKTHQETQYF,TGTGCCAGCAAGACCCACCAAGAGACCCAGTACTTC
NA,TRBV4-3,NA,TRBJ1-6,CASSLVTTDNSPLHF,TGCGCCAGCAGCCTAGTTACGACAGATAATTCACCCCTCCACTTT
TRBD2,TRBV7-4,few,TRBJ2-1,CAPPGLAVHEQFF,TGTGCCCCCCCGGGACTAGCGGTCCATGAGCAGTTCTTC
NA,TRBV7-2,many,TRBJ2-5,CASSKGIQETQYF,TGTGCCAGCAGCAAAGGGATCCAAGAGACCCAGTACTTC
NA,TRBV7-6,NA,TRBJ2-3,CASSLGWVNTQYF,TGTGCCAGCAGCTTAGGATGGGTGAATACGCAGTATTTT
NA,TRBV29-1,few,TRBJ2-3,CSVVGAYTDTQYF,TGCAGCGTTGTCGGGGCATACACAGATACGCAGTATTTT
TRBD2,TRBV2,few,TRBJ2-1,CASSGTSGGVHEQFF,TGTGCCAGCAGTGGGACTAGCGGGGGGGTCCATGAGCAGTTCTTC
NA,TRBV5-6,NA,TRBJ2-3,CASSSLRASGPDTQYF,TGTGCCAGCAGCTCCCTCCGCGCCTCGGGACCCGATACGCAGTATTTT
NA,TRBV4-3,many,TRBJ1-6,CASSQEIGSPLHF,TGCGCCAGCAGCCAAGAAATCGGTTCACCCCTCCACTTT
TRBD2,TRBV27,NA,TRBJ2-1,CASSAAGGHNEQFF,TGTGCCAGCAGTGCGGCGGGGGGCCACAATGAGCAGTTCTTC
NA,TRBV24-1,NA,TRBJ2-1,CATSASIPDEQFF,TGTGCCACCAGTGCATCTATTCCGGATGAGCAGTTCTTC
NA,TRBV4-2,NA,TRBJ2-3,CASSQSPRGSTDTQYF,TGTGCCAGCAGCCAATCTCCGAGGGGTAGCACAGATACGCAGTATTTT
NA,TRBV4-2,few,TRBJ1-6,CASSQDPEYGSPLHF,TGTGCCAGCAGCCAAGACCCAGAATATGGTTCACCCCTCCACTTT
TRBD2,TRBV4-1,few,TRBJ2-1,CASSSSGTSGVNEQFF,TGCGCCAGCAGCTCCTCAGGGACTAGCGGCGTCAATGAGCAGTTCTTC
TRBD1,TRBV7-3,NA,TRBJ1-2,CASSGTGGYGGYTF,TGTGCCAGCAGCGGTACAGGGGGCTACGGTGGCTACACCTTC
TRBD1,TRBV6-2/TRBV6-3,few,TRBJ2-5,CASSDRQGRETQYF,TGTGCCAGCAGTGACAGACAGGGTCGGGAGACCCAGTACTTC
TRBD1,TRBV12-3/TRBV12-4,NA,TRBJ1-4,CASSSPPGQTNEKLFF,TGTGCCAGCAGTTCCCCTCCGGGACAGACTAATGAAAAACTGTTTTTT
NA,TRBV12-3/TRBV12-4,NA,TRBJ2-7,CASSFGRVPYEQYF,TGTGCCAGCAGTTTTGGCCGGGTACCCTACGAGCAGTACTTC
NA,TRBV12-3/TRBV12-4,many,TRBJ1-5,CASSLKGPQHF,TGTGCCAGCAGTTTAAAAGGACCCCAGCATTTT